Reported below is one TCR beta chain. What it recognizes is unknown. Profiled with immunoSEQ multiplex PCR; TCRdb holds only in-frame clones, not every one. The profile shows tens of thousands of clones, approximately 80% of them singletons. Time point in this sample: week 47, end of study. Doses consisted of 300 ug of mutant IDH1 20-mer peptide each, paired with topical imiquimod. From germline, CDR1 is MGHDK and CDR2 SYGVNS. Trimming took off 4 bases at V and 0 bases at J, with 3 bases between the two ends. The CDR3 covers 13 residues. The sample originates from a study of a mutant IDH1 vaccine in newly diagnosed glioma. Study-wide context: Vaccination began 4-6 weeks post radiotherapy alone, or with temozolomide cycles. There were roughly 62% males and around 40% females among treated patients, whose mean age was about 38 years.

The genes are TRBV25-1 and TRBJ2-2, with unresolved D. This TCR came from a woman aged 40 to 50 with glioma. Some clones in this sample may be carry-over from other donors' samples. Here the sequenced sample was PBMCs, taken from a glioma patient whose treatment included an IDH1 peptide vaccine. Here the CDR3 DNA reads TGTGCCAGCAGTGGGACGAACACCGGGGAGCTGTTTTTT. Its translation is CASSGTNTGELFF.